This T cell receptor beta chain originates from a study of cytomegalovirus exposure and HLA in healthy donors. Across the whole study: About 85 million unique TCRs from HLA-typed donors were held in an early release of data. The study, taken as a whole, reports: A reported reduction in N-insertions relative to the 666-donor mean was seen in an Asian-associated ancestry cluster in a later analysis. The study flagged some 170 TCR beta chains as cytomegalovirus-associated. Among the sequence variants, a highly shared cluster was likely an artifact of sequencing.

Regarding this clone: Its antigen is not identified.

The PCR had 60 Vbeta and 13 Jbeta primers. TCRdb's table, derived via immunoSEQ multiplex PCR, lists solely in-frame clones and lacks some. Seen here are fewer than 250,000 clones, about 81% observed once, and the top ten hold roughly 6%. Germline values: CDR1 SGHNT, CDR2 YENEEA. The CDR3 is 13 residues long. V lost 5 bases, J lost 4 bases, and 4 bases stayed unmatched. The J gene is TRBJ1-1, the V gene TRBV11-3, with TRBD1 identical over 7 bases. Sequences were obtained from PBMCs. This sequence originates from a man aged 35 to 55 in good health and CMV-seropositive. The CDR3 nucleotides read TGTGCCAGCAGCAGGGGACAGACCACTGAAGCTTTCTTT. Amino acid sequence: CASSRGQTTEAFF.